This entry features one T cell receptor (beta chain) sequence. Its specific antigen is unknown. No base quality information exists; no much larger clone differs at one position. The CDR3 regions of human TCRbeta chains were analyzed by immunosequencing. As for the original processing: TCRs in the repertoires were compared against a reference library of SARS-CoV-2-specific TCRs that had been generated with the MIRA antigen-specificity platform. Breadth was defined as the fraction of unique TCRs that were SARS-CoV-2-associated, and depth was defined as the fraction of total T cells that were SARS-CoV-2-associated. Using the MIRA data, each spike-specific TCR was assigned both to the spike region to which the TCR was reactive and to a CD4 or CD8 class. Log10-transformed breadth and depth values were compared by one-way ANOVA with Sidak's multiple comparisons tests. Not all clones reach the TCRdb copy of this immuneACCESS table, which keeps in-frame sequences only. Checked studies attribute under half of the gap to unresolved V genes and leave the rest unexplained. V, J and clone size are those of that table, while D and trimming were read from the DNA. This sample is represented by roughly 66,000 clones; approximately 85% of them were singletons. Under 6.5% of the sample is in the top ten clones.

The data were obtained in a study of T cell responses to AZD1222 COVID-19 vaccine (dated by TCRdb to 2020 to 2023). For the wider study: AZD1222 recipients with second doses at about 4 weeks or about 12 weeks were pooled, because spike-specific TCR depth and breadth did not differ between schedules. TCR sequencing covered over 230 trial participants: roughly 200 given two doses of AZD1222 and 26 given two doses of MenACWY control vaccine. Trial participants were enrolled by age into 18-55, 56-69 and 70-plus year subgroups, with roughly 160, 29 and 62 TCR-sequenced participants respectively.

CDR1 KGHDR and CDR2 SFDVKD were looked up in the germline V gene. The CDR3 sequence holds 17 residues, the cysteine and phenylalanine included. Only the CDR3 DNA stays, 51 bases, in frame from base 1. V and J lose 3 bases and 0 bases, and a span of 15 bases separates them. The research as a whole found: Only a handful of AZD1222 recipients were SARS-CoV-2 seropositive at baseline, limiting conclusions about previously exposed vaccinees. The vaccine-associated CD4 TCRs covered the entire spike protein, and the dominant responses fell in regions 160-218 and 743-854. After two AZD1222 doses, both the breadth and the depth of spike-specific TCRs were significantly higher than at day 0 and than in MenACWY recipients. In the small 56-69-year group, the increase in depth fell short of significance, most likely because of low power. Because no day 14 peak-response samples were available, the repertoires could be characterized only after the peak T cell response. Reportedly, almost half of the unique spike-specific TCRs recognized epitopes lying outside the regions that are mutated in the B.1.351 and B.1.1.7 variants. Participants were mostly white British, with more females than males. The authors suggested clonal diversity may have been underestimated.

Sample time point, as interpreted from the label and publication: baseline before first vaccination. Vaccinee samples were obtained from the UK trials COV001 and COV002, which included a single-blind randomized controlled phase 2/3 trial of AZD1222 (ChAdOx1 nCoV-19) in healthy adults. For TCRbeta chain sequencing, PBMC samples from trial participants were taken at day 0 and at day 28 after the second dose. This sequence was found in an adult in good health. This receptor chain uses TRBV24-1 and TRBJ2-3, with no reliable assignment of the D segment. The sample here was peripheral blood, taken on day 0 of AZD1222 vaccination. In nucleotide form, the sequence is TGTGCCACCAGTGATCCCCCGACGGCGCCTAGCACAGATACGCAGTATTTT. It encodes CATSDPPTAPSTDTQYF.